This T cell receptor beta chain originates from a study of PD-1 blockade in classical Hodgkin lymphoma. Study results and limitations: The authors have not defined what causes the repertoire differences, possibly disease activity or prior therapy. Newly diagnosed patients were reported to start with lower TCR diversity than healthy donors. With CD4+ cells, TCR diversity rose significantly by C4D1, but not with CD8+ cells.

Time point described: cycle 4 day 1 (C4D1), after more than five weeks of nivolumab. Exposure to brentuximab vedotin varied, and each patient had relapsed following autologous stem cell transplantation. In the case of this clone: The antigen is not known.

TCRdb's table, derived via immunoSEQ multiplex PCR, lists solely in-frame clones and lacks some. Of about 30,000 clones listed, roughly 82% are singletons. The V end was cut by 5 bases, the J end by 7 bases, with 9 bases between. The CDR3 runs to 12 residues. The V gene's germline CDR1 is LNHDA and CDR2 SQIVND (reference sequence). The source was peripheral blood mononuclear cells (PBMCs), collected before the fourth cycle of nivolumab. The receptor comes from a human donor with classical Hodgkin lymphoma. This chain joins TRBV19 and TRBJ2-1, with D possibly matching TRBD1 (5 bases). CDR3 DNA: TGTGCCAGTAGTCTAGGGGTGAATGAGCAGTTCTTC. This encodes CASSLGVNEQFF.